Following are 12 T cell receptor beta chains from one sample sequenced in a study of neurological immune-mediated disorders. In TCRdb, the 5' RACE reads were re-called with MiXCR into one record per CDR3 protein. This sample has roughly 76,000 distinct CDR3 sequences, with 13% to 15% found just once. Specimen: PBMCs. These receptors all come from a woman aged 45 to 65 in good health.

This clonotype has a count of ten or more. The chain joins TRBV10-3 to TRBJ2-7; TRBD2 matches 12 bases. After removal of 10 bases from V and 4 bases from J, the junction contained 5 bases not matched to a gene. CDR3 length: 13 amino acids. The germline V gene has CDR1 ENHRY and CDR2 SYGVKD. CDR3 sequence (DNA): TGTGCCACTCGACTAGCGGGAGAGTACGAGCAGTACTTC. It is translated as CATRLAGEYEQYF.

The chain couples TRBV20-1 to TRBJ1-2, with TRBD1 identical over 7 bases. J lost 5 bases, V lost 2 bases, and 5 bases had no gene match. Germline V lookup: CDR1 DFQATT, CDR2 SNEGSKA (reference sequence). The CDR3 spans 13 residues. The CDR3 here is CSARSGRGYGYTF. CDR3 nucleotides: TGCAGTGCTAGAAGCGGCAGGGGGTATGGCTACACCTTC.

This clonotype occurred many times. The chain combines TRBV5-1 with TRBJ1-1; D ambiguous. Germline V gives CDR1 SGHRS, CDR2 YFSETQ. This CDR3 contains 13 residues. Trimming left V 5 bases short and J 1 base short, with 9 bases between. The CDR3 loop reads CASRRVTNTEAFF. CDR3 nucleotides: TGCGCCAGCAGACGAGTAACGAACACTGAAGCTTTCTTT.

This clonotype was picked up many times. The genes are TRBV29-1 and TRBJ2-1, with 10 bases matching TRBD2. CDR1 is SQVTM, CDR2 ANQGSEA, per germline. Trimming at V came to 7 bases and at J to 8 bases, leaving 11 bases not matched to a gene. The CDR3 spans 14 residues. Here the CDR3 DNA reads TGCAGCGGCGCCAGCGGGAGGGCCACAGATGAGCAGTTCTTC. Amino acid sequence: CSGASGRATDEQFF.

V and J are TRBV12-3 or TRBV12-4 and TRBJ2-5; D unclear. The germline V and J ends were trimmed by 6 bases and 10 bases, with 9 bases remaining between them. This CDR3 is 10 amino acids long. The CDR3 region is CASSRGGQYF. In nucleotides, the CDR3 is TGTGCCAGCAGCCGCGGCGGCCAGTACTTC.

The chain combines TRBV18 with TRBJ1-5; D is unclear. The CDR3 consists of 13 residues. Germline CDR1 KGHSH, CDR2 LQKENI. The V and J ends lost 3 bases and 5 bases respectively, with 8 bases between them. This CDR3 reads CASSPDEDQPQHF. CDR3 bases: TGTGCCAGCTCACCTGACGAGGATCAGCCCCAGCATTTT.

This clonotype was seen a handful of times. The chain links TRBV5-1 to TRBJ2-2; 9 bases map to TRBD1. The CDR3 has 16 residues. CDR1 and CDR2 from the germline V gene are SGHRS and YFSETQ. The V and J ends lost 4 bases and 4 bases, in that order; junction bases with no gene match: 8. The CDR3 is CASSDPDRGGTGELFF. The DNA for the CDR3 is TGCGCCAGCAGCGACCCGGACAGGGGAGGCACCGGGGAGCTGTTTTTT.

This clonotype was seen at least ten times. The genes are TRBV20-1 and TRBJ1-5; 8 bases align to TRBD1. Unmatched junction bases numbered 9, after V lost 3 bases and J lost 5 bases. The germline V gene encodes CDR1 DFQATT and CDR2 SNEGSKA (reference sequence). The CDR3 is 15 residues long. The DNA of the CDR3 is TGCAGTGCTAGTGGCCAGGGGGCTTTCGATCAGCCCCAGCATTTT. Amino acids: CSASGQGAFDQPQHF.

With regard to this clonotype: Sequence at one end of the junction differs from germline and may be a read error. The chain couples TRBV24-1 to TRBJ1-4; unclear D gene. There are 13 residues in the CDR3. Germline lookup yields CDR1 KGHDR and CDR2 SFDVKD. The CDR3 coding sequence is TGTGCCACCAGTGATTCGAGAAAGGAAAGACTGTTTTTT. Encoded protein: CATSDSRKERLFF.

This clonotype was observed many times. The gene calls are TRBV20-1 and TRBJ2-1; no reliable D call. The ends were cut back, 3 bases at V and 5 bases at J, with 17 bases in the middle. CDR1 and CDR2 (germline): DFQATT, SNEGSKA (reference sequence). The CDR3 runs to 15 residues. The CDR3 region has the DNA TGCAGTGCTAGGACCCGGCTCCAGCCCCACAATGAGCAGTTCTTC. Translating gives CSARTRLQPHNEQFF.

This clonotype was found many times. This CDR3 is CASSYRTGAYEQYF. The DNA of the CDR3 is TGTGCCAGCAGTTACCGAACTGGGGCCTACGAGCAGTACTTC. The V and J genes are TRBV6-5 and TRBJ2-7; no clear D gene. Germline V CDR1 and CDR2: MNHEY, SVGAGI. Between the trimmed V and J ends, which lost 2 bases and 2 bases, there was a span of 10 bases. CDR3 length: 14 amino acids.

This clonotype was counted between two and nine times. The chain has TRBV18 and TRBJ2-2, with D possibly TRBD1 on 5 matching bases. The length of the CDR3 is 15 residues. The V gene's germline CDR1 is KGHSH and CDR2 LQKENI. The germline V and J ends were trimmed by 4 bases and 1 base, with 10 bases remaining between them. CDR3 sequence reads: CASSRNQGNTGELFF. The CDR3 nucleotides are TGTGCCAGCTCACGAAACCAGGGGAACACCGGGGAGCTGTTTTTT.